The rows below give T cell receptor beta chains drawn from one sample of a study of cytomegalovirus exposure and HLA in healthy donors. The assay was immunoSEQ multiplex PCR, and TCRdb's table has in-frame clones only and misses some. The sample yields around 140,000 clones, around three fifths seen once. Input material: PBMCs. The source of these receptors is a woman between 40 and 55 years old in good health and CMV-seronegative. Each CDR3 is given with its conserved first and last residue. The D gene is left open where the match is weak. Clone size is stated in some rows and not others, as once, few, many or a class when expanded.

abundance	v_gene	d_gene	j_gene	CDR3nt	CDR3aa
NA	TRBV29-1	NA	TRBJ2-7	TGCAGCGTTGAGGGGGGAGCCTACGAGCAGTACTTC	CSVEGGAYEQYF
NA	TRBV19	NA	TRBJ1-4	TGTGCCAGTACCTCCTTTGGCAGATTTGAAAAACTGTTTTTT	CASTSFGRFEKLFF
few	TRBV7-2	NA	TRBJ1-1	TGTGCCAGCAGTAACCAGGGGACGAACACTGAAGCTTTCTTT	CASSNQGTNTEAFF
NA	TRBV7-9	NA	TRBJ1-2	TGTGCCAGCAGCTTAGTCGCGACAACAGCTAACTATGGCTACACCTTC	CASSLVATTANYGYTF
NA	TRBV30	TRBD1	TRBJ1-1	TGTGCTTGGGGGACAGGGGCAAACACTGAAGCTTTCTTT	CAWGTGANTEAFF
NA	TRBV14	NA	TRBJ1-2	TGTGCCAGCAGCCTCAGGGGTAGTGGCTACACCTTC	CASSLRGSGYTF
NA	TRBV7-9	NA	TRBJ2-3	TGTGCCAGCAGCTTAGTCGCTAGCCGGGATACGCAGTATTTT	CASSLVASRDTQYF
NA	TRBV6-1	TRBD1	TRBJ1-1	TGTGCCAGCAACCGGGACAGGGGCCGCCCCACTGAAGCTTTCTTT	CASNRDRGRPTEAFF
NA	TRBV10-3	NA	TRBJ1-1	TGTGCCATCGGGTCCGGGGAATCCGGGAACACTGAAGCTTTCTTT	CAIGSGESGNTEAFF
few	TRBV4-2	NA	TRBJ1-5	TGTGCCAGCAGCCAAGATAGAGGAGGAAGTCAGCCCCAGCATTTT	CASSQDRGGSQPQHF
NA	TRBV5-4	NA	TRBJ2-2	TGTGCCAGCAGCGGAGGGAACACCGGGGAGCTGTTTTTT	CASSGGNTGELFF
few	TRBV7-2	TRBD1	TRBJ1-4	TGTGCCAGCAGCCTTCGTCCCGGGACAGGGGCAAGTAATGAAAAACTGTTTTTT	CASSLRPGTGASNEKLFF
NA	TRBV7-9	NA	TRBJ2-2	TGTGCCAGCAGCTTTTCAGGGGCCGGGGAGCTGTTTTTT	CASSFSGAGELFF
NA	TRBV5-6	NA	TRBJ1-5	TGTGCCAGCAGCCCTTCGGGGGGCTATCAACCCCAGCATTTT	CASSPSGGYQPQHF
few	TRBV9	NA	TRBJ1-1	TGTGCCAGCAGCGTAGGTTGGGGTGGCGGGGCCAACACTGAAGCTTTCTTT	CASSVGWGGGANTEAFF
NA	TRBV7-2	NA	TRBJ1-2	TGTGCCAGCAGCCCCCGGAGGTCCTATGGCTACACCTTC	CASSPRRSYGYTF
NA	TRBV4-1	NA	TRBJ1-2	TGCGCCAGCAGCCAAGATCTACGGTCTATCTATGGCTACACCTTC	CASSQDLRSIYGYTF
few	TRBV5-1	TRBD1	TRBJ2-2	TGCGCCAGCAGCTTGACAGGGGAGGGGGAGCTGTTTTTT	CASSLTGEGELFF
NA	TRBV7-6	NA	TRBJ2-5	TGTGCCAGCAGCTCCTTGCAGGCGGAGACCCAGTACTTC	CASSSLQAETQYF
NA	TRBV5-1	TRBD1	TRBJ2-5	TGCGCCAGCCGGACAGGCGGCCAAGAGACCCAGTACTTC	CASRTGGQETQYF